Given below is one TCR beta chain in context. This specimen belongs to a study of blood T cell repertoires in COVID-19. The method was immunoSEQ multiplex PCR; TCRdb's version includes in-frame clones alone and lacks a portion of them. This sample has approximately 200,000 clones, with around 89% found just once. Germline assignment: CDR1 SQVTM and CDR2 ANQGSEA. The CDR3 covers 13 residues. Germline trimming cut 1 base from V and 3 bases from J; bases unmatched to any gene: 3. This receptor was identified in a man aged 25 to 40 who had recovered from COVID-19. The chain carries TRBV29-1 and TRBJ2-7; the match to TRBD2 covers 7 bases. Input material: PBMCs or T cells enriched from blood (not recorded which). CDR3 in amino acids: CSVEGRGSYEQYF. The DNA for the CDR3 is TGCAGCGTTGAAGGGCGGGGGAGCTACGAGCAGTACTTC.